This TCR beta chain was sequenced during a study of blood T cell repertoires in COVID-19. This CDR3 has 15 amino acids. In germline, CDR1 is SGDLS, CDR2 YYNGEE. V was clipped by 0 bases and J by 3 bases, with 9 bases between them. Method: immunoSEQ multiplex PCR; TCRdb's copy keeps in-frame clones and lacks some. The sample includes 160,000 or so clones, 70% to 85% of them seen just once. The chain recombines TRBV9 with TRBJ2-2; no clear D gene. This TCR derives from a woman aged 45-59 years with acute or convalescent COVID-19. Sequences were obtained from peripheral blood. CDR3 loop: CASSVAKTYTGELFF. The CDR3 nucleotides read TGTGCCAGCAGCGTAGCCAAAACTTACACCGGGGAGCTGTTTTTT.